A selection of T cell receptor beta chains follows, all from one sample in a study of molecular identifiers for immune sequencing clone quantification. TCRdb reprocessed the PCR reads with MiXCR, giving one entry per CDR3 protein. The repertoire consists of over 550,000 distinct CDR3 sequences, with around 25% occurring once and the leading ten covering about 0.78%. Material: naive CD8+ T cells from blood, with Jurkat cell RNA spiked in. All receptors come from a human donor in good health. Some libraries in this study had Jurkat cell RNA spiked in. Both conserved end residues are part of each CDR3. D genes are given only for firm matches. Clone size is stated in some rows and not others, as once, few, many or a class when expanded.

CDR3: CASSQEFTEPKGIQYF
DNA: TGTGCCAGCAGCCAAGAGTTTACGGAACCCAAAGGCATTCAGTACTTC
size: many
J: TRBJ2-4
V: TRBV4-2
D: -

CDR3: CASRPRTASSYEQYF
DNA: TGTGCCAGCAGACCGAGGACTGCGAGCTCCTACGAGCAGTACTTC
size: many
J: TRBJ2-7
V: TRBV12-3/TRBV12-4
D: -

CDR3: CASSSTGTGYNEQFF
DNA: TGCGCCAGCAGCTCCACCGGGACAGGGTACAATGAGCAGTTCTTC
size: few
J: TRBJ2-1
V: TRBV5-1
D: TRBD1

CDR3: CASSIAVKYMNTEAFF
DNA: TGTGCCAGTAGTATAGCCGTTAAATATATGAACACTGAAGCTTTCTTT
size: -
J: TRBJ1-1
V: TRBV19
D: -

CDR3: CASSALDRGYQETQYF
DNA: TGTGCCAGCAGCGCGTTGGACAGGGGGTACCAAGAGACCCAGTACTTC
size: many
J: TRBJ2-5
V: TRBV9
D: TRBD1

CDR3: CASSQDRAGGANVLTF
DNA: TGCGCCAGCAGCCAAGATCGGGCAGGGGGAGCCAACGTCCTGACTTTC
size: -
J: TRBJ2-6
V: TRBV4-3
D: TRBD1

CDR3: CAIGGGGTDTQYF
DNA: TGTGCCATCGGCGGGGGGGGCACAGATACGCAGTATTTT
size: many
J: TRBJ2-3
V: TRBV10-3
D: TRBD2

CDR3: CASSRRGISNEKLFF
DNA: TGTGCCAGCAGCCGGAGGGGGATTTCTAATGAAAAACTGTTTTTT
size: few
J: TRBJ1-4
V: TRBV5-3
D: -

CDR3: CSARRLAETQNIQYF
DNA: TGCAGTGCTAGAAGACTAGCGGAGACCCAAAACATTCAGTACTTC
size: many
J: TRBJ2-4
V: TRBV20-1
D: TRBD2

CDR3: CASSSTLRQPQHF
DNA: TGTGCCAGCAGCTCGACCCTAAGACAGCCCCAGCATTTT
size: many
J: TRBJ1-5
V: TRBV12-3/TRBV12-4
D: -

CDR3: CAGGVSGMGSPLHF
DNA: TGTGCCGGCGGCGTAAGTGGGATGGGCTCACCCCTCCACTTT
size: -
J: TRBJ1-6
V: TRBV9
D: -

CDR3: CSAGSGQNYGYTF
DNA: TGCAGTGCCGGCTCGGGACAAAACTATGGCTACACCTTC
size: few
J: TRBJ1-2
V: TRBV20-1
D: -

CDR3: CASSYGRNEQFF
DNA: TGTGCCAGCAGTTACGGGAGAAATGAGCAGTTCTTC
size: few
J: TRBJ2-1
V: TRBV6-2/TRBV6-3
D: -

CDR3: CASSIQSNTEAFF
DNA: TGTGCCAGTAGTATTCAAAGCAACACTGAAGCTTTCTTT
size: -
J: TRBJ1-1
V: TRBV19
D: -

CDR3: CSVEDNSEQFF
DNA: TGCAGCGTTGAAGATAACAGTGAGCAGTTCTTC
size: few
J: TRBJ2-1
V: TRBV29-1
D: -

CDR3: CASSQKMTGHYGYTF
DNA: TGCGCCAGCAGCCAAAAAATGACAGGGCACTATGGCTACACCTTC
size: many
J: TRBJ1-2
V: TRBV4-1
D: TRBD1

CDR3: CASSQDPYNYGYTF
DNA: TGCGCCAGCAGCCAAGATCCGTATAACTATGGCTACACCTTC
size: few
J: TRBJ1-2
V: TRBV4-3
D: -

CDR3: CASSFGPTGEKLFF
DNA: TGTGCCAGCAGCTTTGGGCCGACGGGTGAAAAACTGTTTTTT
size: few
J: TRBJ1-4
V: TRBV11-2
D: -

CDR3: CASGLVTGRGDYGYTF
DNA: TGTGCTAGTGGTTTGGTTACCGGGAGGGGAGACTATGGCTACACCTTC
size: few
J: TRBJ1-2
V: TRBV12-5
D: -

CDR3: CASSQDRSREETQYF
DNA: TGCGCCAGCAGCCAAGATAGAAGCAGGGAAGAGACCCAGTACTTC
size: once
J: TRBJ2-5
V: TRBV4-3
D: -

CDR3: CATEYANTGELFF
DNA: TGTGCCACCGAGTACGCGAACACCGGGGAGCTGTTTTTT
size: many
J: TRBJ2-2
V: TRBV24-1
D: -

CDR3: CASSMHGTGSNLGNQPQHF
DNA: TGTGCCAGCAGCATGCACGGGACAGGGAGTAATCTTGGCAATCAGCCCCAGCATTTT
size: -
J: TRBJ1-5
V: TRBV5-6
D: TRBD1

CDR3: CATSDPTTRPSGTGELFF
DNA: TGTGCCACCAGTGACCCGACCACTAGACCGTCCGGTACCGGGGAGCTGTTTTTT
size: many
J: TRBJ2-2
V: TRBV24-1
D: -

CDR3: CASTKLEGITTNEKLFF
DNA: TGTGCCAGCACCAAATTGGAGGGAATCACAACTAATGAAAAACTGTTTTTT
size: -
J: TRBJ1-4
V: TRBV27
D: -

CDR3: CASSITGGWSPLHF
DNA: TGTGCCAGCAGCATTACAGGGGGCTGGTCACCCCTCCACTTT
size: -
J: TRBJ1-6
V: TRBV13
D: TRBD1

CDR3: CASSLTPRLAGTSTDTQYF
DNA: TGTGCCAGCAGCTTAACCCCCCGACTAGCGGGAACTAGCACAGATACGCAGTATTTT
size: -
J: TRBJ2-3
V: TRBV11-2
D: TRBD2

CDR3: CASSQFAGGGTDTQYF
DNA: TGCGCCAGCAGCCAATTCGCAGGGGGCGGCACAGATACGCAGTATTTT
size: many
J: TRBJ2-3
V: TRBV4-1
D: TRBD1

CDR3: CASSPPGLFKNIQYF
DNA: TGTGCCAGCAGCCCCCCGGGCTTATTCAAAAACATTCAGTACTTC
size: many
J: TRBJ2-4
V: TRBV7-9
D: -

CDR3: CASRPGESETQYF
DNA: TGTGCCAGCAGGCCCGGTGAGTCGGAGACCCAGTACTTC
size: -
J: TRBJ2-5
V: TRBV6-5
D: -

CDR3: CASSPHWGDRMNTEAFF
DNA: TGTGCCAGCAGCCCCCATTGGGGAGACCGGATGAACACTGAAGCTTTCTTT
size: few
J: TRBJ1-1
V: TRBV5-6
D: -

CDR3: CASSPDSPNTGELFF
DNA: TGTGCCAGTAGTCCGGACAGCCCGAACACCGGGGAGCTGTTTTTT
size: many
J: TRBJ2-2
V: TRBV19
D: -

CDR3: CASSHLEGDPSLIYNEQFF
DNA: TGTGCCAGCAGCCATCTGGAAGGGGACCCTAGTTTAATCTACAATGAGCAGTTCTTC
size: few
J: TRBJ2-1
V: TRBV3-2
D: -

CDR3: CASSPGQGAVGELFF
DNA: TGTGCCAGCAGTCCGGGACAGGGGGCGGTCGGGGAGCTGTTTTTT
size: -
J: TRBJ2-2
V: TRBV12-3/TRBV12-4
D: TRBD1

CDR3: CASSQETRTHNLYEQYF
DNA: TGCGCCAGCAGCCAAGAGACGCGGACTCATAACCTCTACGAGCAGTACTTC
size: -
J: TRBJ2-7
V: TRBV4-3
D: -

CDR3: CASSLGGSETQYF
DNA: TGTGCCAGCAGCTTGGGCGGGTCCGAGACCCAGTACTTC
size: many
J: TRBJ2-5
V: TRBV13
D: -

CDR3: CSAKDLSMVYGYTF
DNA: TGCAGTGCTAAGGACCTCTCTATGGTCTATGGCTACACCTTC
size: -
J: TRBJ1-2
V: TRBV20-1
D: -

CDR3: CASSASVGLAGPNEQFF
DNA: TGTGCCAGCAGCGCCTCCGTGGGACTAGCGGGGCCCAATGAGCAGTTCTTC
size: -
J: TRBJ2-1
V: TRBV11-2
D: TRBD2

CDR3: CASSWGTGVWEQYF
DNA: TGTGCCAGCAGCTGGGGGACAGGTGTCTGGGAGCAGTACTTC
size: many
J: TRBJ2-7
V: TRBV6-5
D: TRBD1

CDR3: CAWSVGRGSYNEQFF
DNA: TGTGCCTGGAGTGTAGGCAGGGGTAGTTACAATGAGCAGTTCTTC
size: few
J: TRBJ2-1
V: TRBV30
D: -

CDR3: CASSLSGRGAPEAFF
DNA: TGTGCCAGCAGCTTAAGTGGACGGGGGGCCCCTGAAGCTTTCTTT
size: many
J: TRBJ1-1
V: TRBV13
D: -

CDR3: CSVEWRGVTGELFF
DNA: TGCAGCGTTGAATGGCGTGGGGTCACCGGGGAGCTGTTTTTT
size: many
J: TRBJ2-2
V: TRBV29-1
D: -

CDR3: CASSAGPRYSYEQYF
DNA: TGTGCCAGCAGTGCCGGGCCGAGGTACTCCTACGAGCAGTACTTC
size: few
J: TRBJ2-7
V: TRBV6-5
D: -

CDR3: CSAPQPTRQLYGEQFF
DNA: TGCAGTGCTCCACAACCGACTAGACAGTTATACGGGGAGCAGTTCTTC
size: few
J: TRBJ2-1
V: TRBV20-1
D: -

CDR3: CSARGEDSFYGYTF
DNA: TGCAGTGCTAGAGGGGAGGACAGTTTCTATGGCTACACCTTC
size: -
J: TRBJ1-2
V: TRBV20-1
D: -

CDR3: CASTLGIMGVNTGELFF
DNA: TGTGCCAGCACCTTGGGGATCATGGGGGTGAACACCGGGGAGCTGTTTTTT
size: -
J: TRBJ2-2
V: TRBV13
D: -

CDR3: CASSYGTGSTGELFF
DNA: TGTGCCAGCAGTTATGGGACAGGGTCTACCGGGGAGCTGTTTTTT
size: many
J: TRBJ2-2
V: TRBV6-5
D: TRBD1

CDR3: CASSQTGTGVDEQYF
DNA: TGTGCCAGCAGCCAAACCGGGACAGGGGTCGACGAGCAGTACTTC
size: many
J: TRBJ2-7
V: TRBV12-3/TRBV12-4
D: TRBD1

CDR3: CASRTSGGLYEQYF
DNA: TGTGCCAGCAGAACTAGCGGGGGGCTCTACGAGCAGTACTTC
size: few
J: TRBJ2-7
V: TRBV11-2
D: TRBD2

CDR3: CASSPLAGASYEQYF
DNA: TGTGCCAGCAGCCCATTAGCGGGAGCATCCTACGAGCAGTACTTC
size: -
J: TRBJ2-7
V: TRBV5-4
D: TRBD2

CDR3: CASTLRPRYGYTF
DNA: TGTGCCAGCACCCTCCGACCGCGCTATGGCTACACCTTC
size: many
J: TRBJ1-2
V: TRBV28
D: -

CDR3: CASTLDRGPYEQYF
DNA: TGTGCCAGCACCTTGGACAGGGGACCCTACGAGCAGTACTTC
size: many
J: TRBJ2-7
V: TRBV7-9
D: TRBD1

CDR3: CASSPRRDPTDTQYF
DNA: TGTGCCAGCAGCCCCAGGCGGGACCCCACAGATACGCAGTATTTT
size: few
J: TRBJ2-3
V: TRBV7-3
D: -

CDR3: CASSPVPSVHEQYF
DNA: TGTGCCAGCAGCCCCGTTCCTAGCGTCCACGAGCAGTACTTC
size: -
J: TRBJ2-7
V: TRBV7-9
D: -